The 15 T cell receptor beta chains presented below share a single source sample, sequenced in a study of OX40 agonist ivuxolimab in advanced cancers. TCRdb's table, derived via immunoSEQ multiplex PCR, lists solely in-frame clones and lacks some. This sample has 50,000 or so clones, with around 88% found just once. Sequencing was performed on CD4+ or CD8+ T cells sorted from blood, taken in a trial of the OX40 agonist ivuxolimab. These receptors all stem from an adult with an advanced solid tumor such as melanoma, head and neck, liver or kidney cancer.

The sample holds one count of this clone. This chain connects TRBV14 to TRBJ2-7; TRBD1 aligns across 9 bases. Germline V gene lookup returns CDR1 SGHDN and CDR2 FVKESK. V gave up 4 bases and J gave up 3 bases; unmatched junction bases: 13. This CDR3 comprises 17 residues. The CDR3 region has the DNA TGTGCCAGCAGCCTATACAGGGGGCCCACCCCAATCTACGAGCAGTACTTC. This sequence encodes CASSLYRGPTPIYEQYF.

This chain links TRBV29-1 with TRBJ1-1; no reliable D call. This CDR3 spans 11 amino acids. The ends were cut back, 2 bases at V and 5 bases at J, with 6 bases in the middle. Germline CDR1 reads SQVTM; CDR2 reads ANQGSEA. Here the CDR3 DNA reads TGCAGCGTTGAAATAGCTACTGAAGCTTTCTTT. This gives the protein CSVEIATEAFF.

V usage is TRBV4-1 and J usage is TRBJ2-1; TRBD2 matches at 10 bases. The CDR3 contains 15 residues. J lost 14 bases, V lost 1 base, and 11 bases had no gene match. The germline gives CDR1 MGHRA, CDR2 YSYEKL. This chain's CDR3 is CASSQGTAGGPLEFF. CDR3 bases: TGCGCCAGCAGCCAAGGGACAGCGGGGGGGCCTTTAGAGTTCTTC.

CDR3 DNA sequence: TGTGCCAGCAGTTTGGGGGTCGACTACGAGCAGTACTTC. It is translated as CASSLGVDYEQYF. The gene calls are TRBV27 and TRBJ2-7; D possibly uses TRBD1 or TRBD2 (5 bases each). Germline-derived CDR1 and CDR2 are MNHEY and SMNVEV (reference sequence). V gave up 3 bases and J gave up 3 bases, with 9 bases separating them. The CDR3 is made up of 13 amino acids.

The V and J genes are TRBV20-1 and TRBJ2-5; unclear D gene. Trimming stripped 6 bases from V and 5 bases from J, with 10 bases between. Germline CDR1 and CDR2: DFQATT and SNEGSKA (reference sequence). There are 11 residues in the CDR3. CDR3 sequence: CSASSRETQYF. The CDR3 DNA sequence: TGCAGTGCCTCCTCGAGGGAGACCCAGTACTTC.

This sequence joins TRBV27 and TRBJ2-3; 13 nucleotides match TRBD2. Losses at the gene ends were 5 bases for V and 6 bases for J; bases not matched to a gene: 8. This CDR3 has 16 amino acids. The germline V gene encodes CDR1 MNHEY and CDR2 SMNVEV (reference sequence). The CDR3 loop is CASSALLAGGPDTQYF. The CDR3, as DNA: TGTGCCAGCAGTGCCCTACTAGCGGGAGGGCCGGATACGCAGTATTTT.

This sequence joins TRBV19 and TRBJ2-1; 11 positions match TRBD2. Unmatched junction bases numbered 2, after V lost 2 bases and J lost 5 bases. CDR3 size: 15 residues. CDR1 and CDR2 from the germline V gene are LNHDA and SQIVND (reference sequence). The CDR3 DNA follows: TGTGCCAGTAGTATAATTAGCGGGGGGGACAATGAGCAGTTCTTC. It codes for CASSIISGGDNEQFF.

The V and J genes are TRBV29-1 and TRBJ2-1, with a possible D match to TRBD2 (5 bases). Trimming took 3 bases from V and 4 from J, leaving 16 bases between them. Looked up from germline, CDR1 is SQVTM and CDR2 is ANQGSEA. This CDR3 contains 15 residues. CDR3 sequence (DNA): TGCAGCGTTGAGATTTCTAGCAATCCGTACAATGAGCAGTTCTTC. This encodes CSVEISSNPYNEQFF.

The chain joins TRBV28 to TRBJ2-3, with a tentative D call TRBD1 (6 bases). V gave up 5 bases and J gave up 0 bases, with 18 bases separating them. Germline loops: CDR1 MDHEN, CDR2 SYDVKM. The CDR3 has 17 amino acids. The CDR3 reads CASSLRQAGYSTDTQYF. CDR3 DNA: TGTGCCAGCAGTCTCAGACAGGCCGGTTATAGCACAGATACGCAGTATTTT.

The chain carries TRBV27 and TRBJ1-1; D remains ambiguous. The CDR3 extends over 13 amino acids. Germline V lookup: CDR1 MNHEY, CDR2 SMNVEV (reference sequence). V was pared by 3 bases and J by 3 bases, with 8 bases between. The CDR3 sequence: CASSFTPDTEAFF. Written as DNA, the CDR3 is TGTGCCAGCAGTTTTACCCCGGACACTGAAGCTTTCTTT.

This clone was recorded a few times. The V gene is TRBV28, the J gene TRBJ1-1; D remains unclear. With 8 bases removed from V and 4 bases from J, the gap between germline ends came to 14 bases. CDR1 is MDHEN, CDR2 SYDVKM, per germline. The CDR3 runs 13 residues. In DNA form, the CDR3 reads TGTGCCAGCTGCTATAGGTACGGCACTGAAGCTTTCTTT. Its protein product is CASCYRYGTEAFF. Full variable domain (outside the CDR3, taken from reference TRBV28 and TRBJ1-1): DVKVTQSSRYLVKRTGEKVFLECVQDMDHENMFWYRQDPGLGLRLIYFSYDVKMKEKGDIPEGYSVSREKKERFSLILESASTNQTSMYLCASCYRYGTEAFFGQGTRLTVV.

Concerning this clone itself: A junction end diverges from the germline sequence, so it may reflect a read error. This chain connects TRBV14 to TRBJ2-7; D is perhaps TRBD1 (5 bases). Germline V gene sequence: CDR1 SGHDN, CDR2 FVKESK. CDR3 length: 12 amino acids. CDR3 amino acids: CASSSGSFEQYF. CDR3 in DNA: TGTGCCAGCAGCTCAGGGTCCTTCGAGCAGTACTTC.

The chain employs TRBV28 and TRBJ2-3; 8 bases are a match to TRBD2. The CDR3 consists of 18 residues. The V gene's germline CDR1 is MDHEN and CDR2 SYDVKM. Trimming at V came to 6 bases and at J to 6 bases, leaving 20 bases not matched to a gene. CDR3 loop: CASSPSEVVSGSWDTQYF. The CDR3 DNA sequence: TGTGCCAGCAGCCCATCCGAGGTTGTGAGCGGGAGTTGGGATACGCAGTATTTT.

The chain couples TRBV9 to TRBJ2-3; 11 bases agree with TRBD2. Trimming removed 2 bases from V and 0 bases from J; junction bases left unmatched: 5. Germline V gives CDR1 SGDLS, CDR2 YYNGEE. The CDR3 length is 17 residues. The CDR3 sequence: CASSVSGRAPSTDTQYF. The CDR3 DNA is TGTGCCAGCAGCGTTAGCGGGAGGGCCCCTAGCACAGATACGCAGTATTTT.

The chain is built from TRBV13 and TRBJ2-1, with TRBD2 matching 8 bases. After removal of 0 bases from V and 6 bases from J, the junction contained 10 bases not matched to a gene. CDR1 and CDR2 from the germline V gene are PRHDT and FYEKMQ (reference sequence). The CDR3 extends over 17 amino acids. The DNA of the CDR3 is TGTGCCAGCAGCTTAGGCCTAATTAACGGGAGGGGCAATGAGCAGTTCTTC. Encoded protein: CASSLGLINGRGNEQFF.